This T cell receptor (beta chain) came from a study of cytotoxic CD8 clonotypes in ibrutinib-treated CLL. Looking at the study overall: Patients gave response samples after a median 12 months of treatment, range 6 to 36.

Here immunoSEQ multiplex PCR was the method, and the copy in TCRdb shows in-frame clones only, minus some. The repertoire has approximately 60,000 clones, around 60% of them found once; the top ten carry roughly 20%. Extraction of approximately 2 micrograms of genomic DNA from cryopreserved PBMCs supplied material for TCR beta libraries. This clone was detected many times. This sequence originates from a human donor with chronic lymphocytic leukemia. Sample: PBMCs, taken after 24 months of ibrutinib treatment.

This CDR3 is CAWSAIGNEQFF. CDR3 DNA sequence: TGTGCCTGGAGCGCAATTGGCAATGAGCAGTTCTTC. The chain couples TRBV30 to TRBJ2-1; D unresolved. Per the germline V gene, CDR1 is GTSNPN and CDR2 is SVGIG (reference sequence). The CDR3 contains 12 residues. Trimming shortened V by 3 bases and J by 6 bases, and 9 bases separated the two germline ends.